A selection of T cell receptor beta chains follows, all from one sample in a study of T cell responses to AZD1222 COVID-19 vaccine. Some clones are missing from TCRdb's copy, which holds only in-frame ones; the method was immunoSEQ multiplex PCR. The sample carries more than 85,000 clones, about nine tenths recorded once. The sample was peripheral blood, taken 28 days after the second AZD1222 dose. The source of these receptors is an adult who received the AZD1222 COVID-19 vaccine. Each CDR3 is given with its conserved first and last residue. D genes are given only for firm matches.

j_call: TRBJ2-2
v_call: TRBV19
d_call: TRBD1
cdr3_aa: CATTRDRGPAPELFF

j_call: TRBJ2-7
v_call: TRBV29-1
d_call: TRBD1
cdr3_aa: CSVAGTGEQYF

j_call: TRBJ1-3
v_call: TRBV9
d_call: .
cdr3_aa: CASSESSGNTIYF

j_call: TRBJ2-1
v_call: TRBV5-4
d_call: TRBD2
cdr3_aa: CASSSLAGGNNEQFF

j_call: TRBJ2-6
v_call: TRBV10-1
d_call: TRBD1
cdr3_aa: CGRGTGASSGANVLTF

j_call: TRBJ2-5
v_call: TRBV6-2/TRBV6-3
d_call: TRBD2
cdr3_aa: CASSYWRSSGQETQYF

j_call: TRBJ1-5
v_call: TRBV2
d_call: .
cdr3_aa: CASSGRGEGRRQPQHF

j_call: TRBJ1-1
v_call: TRBV6-5
d_call: .
cdr3_aa: CASSYSPANTEAFF

j_call: TRBJ1-2
v_call: TRBV27
d_call: TRBD1
cdr3_aa: CASSRWTGGAYGYTF

j_call: TRBJ1-4
v_call: TRBV5-8
d_call: TRBD1
cdr3_aa: CASSLGQGDNEKLFF

j_call: TRBJ1-3
v_call: TRBV7-3
d_call: .
cdr3_aa: CASSRSTDAGNTIYF

j_call: TRBJ2-3
v_call: TRBV28
d_call: .
cdr3_aa: CASSFRRETDTQYF

j_call: TRBJ2-7
v_call: TRBV5-1
d_call: .
cdr3_aa: CASSVQGPTYEQYF

j_call: TRBJ1-1
v_call: TRBV10-3
d_call: .
cdr3_aa: CAISVVENTEAFF

j_call: TRBJ2-2
v_call: TRBV19
d_call: .
cdr3_aa: CASSLAGITGELFF

j_call: TRBJ1-2
v_call: TRBV10-3
d_call: TRBD1
cdr3_aa: CAISEREQGSYGYTF

j_call: TRBJ1-4
v_call: TRBV12-3/TRBV12-4
d_call: .
cdr3_aa: CASSDGWSEKLFF

j_call: TRBJ2-3
v_call: TRBV5-1
d_call: .
cdr3_aa: CASSLEGETQYF

j_call: TRBJ1-4
v_call: TRBV19
d_call: TRBD1
cdr3_aa: CASSSRQGAGNEKLFF

j_call: TRBJ1-1
v_call: TRBV25-1
d_call: .
cdr3_aa: CASKGANTEAFF

j_call: TRBJ1-5
v_call: TRBV18
d_call: .
cdr3_aa: CASSQDSHQPQHF

j_call: TRBJ2-2
v_call: TRBV19
d_call: TRBD1
cdr3_aa: CASSLQGWGELFF

j_call: TRBJ1-5
v_call: TRBV12-3/TRBV12-4
d_call: .
cdr3_aa: CASSFGGDQPQHF

j_call: TRBJ1-1
v_call: TRBV29-1
d_call: TRBD1
cdr3_aa: CPQKSTGDTEAFF

j_call: TRBJ1-1
v_call: TRBV4-1
d_call: .
cdr3_aa: CASSQLQGMRREAFF

j_call: TRBJ2-3
v_call: TRBV18
d_call: TRBD1
cdr3_aa: CASSPYETGGGIGDTQYF

j_call: TRBJ2-1
v_call: TRBV7-6
d_call: TRBD1
cdr3_aa: CASSLVGQAYNEQFF